What follows is one T cell receptor beta chain and its context. Its specificity is not known. The sample is drawn from a study of cytomegalovirus exposure and HLA in healthy donors. Germline lookup yields CDR1 SGHAT and CDR2 FQNNGV. The CDR3 runs to 15 residues. With 5 bases clipped from V and 9 bases from J, the junction kept 11 bases outside the gene matches. Primers included in the PCR were 60 Vbeta and 13 Jbeta primers. Clones were sequenced by immunoSEQ multiplex PCR, and TCRdb holds only the in-frame ones, with some missing. The repertoire holds approximately 84,000 clones, with around 80% as singletons. Whole-study results and caveats: The study put under 200 TCR beta chains on its list as cytomegalovirus-associated. Reportedly, fewer N-insertions than the 666-donor mean appeared in an Asian-associated ancestry cluster in a later analysis.

The sequencing sample was made of PBMCs. The TCR originated in a male donor in good health and CMV-seropositive. J is TRBJ2-4 and V is TRBV11-2; 9 nucleotides align to TRBD1. The CDR3 region has the DNA TGTGCCAGCAGCAGCCAACAGGGGGCCGTAGGCATTCAGTACTTC. Amino acid sequence: CASSSQQGAVGIQYF.